This is a list of T cell receptor beta chains from one sample in a study of Graves' ophthalmopathy and Graves' hyperthyroidism. Each CDR3 protein is one row after TCRdb ran MiXCR on the multiplex PCR reads. The sample holds about 380,000 distinct CDR3 sequences; roughly 14% are singletons and the top ten take 5.5% to 7%. The sequencing sample was made of peripheral blood. The source of these receptors is a woman in her late teens or twenties with stable Graves' hyperthyroidism. The CDR3 runs from the conserved cysteine through the conserved F or W. D genes are given only for firm matches. For some rows the clone size is stated as once, few or many, or as a class when expanded; others skip it.

CDR3 length | clone size | D gene | J gene | V gene | CDR3 DNA | CDR3 protein
19 | many | TRBD2 | TRBJ2-5 | TRBV11-3 | TGTGCCAGCAGCTCGGCCAGGACTAGCGGGGGGGCTATGGTAGAGACCCAGTACTTC | CASSSARTSGGAMVETQYF
16 | many | . | TRBJ1-2 | TRBV2 | TGTGCCAGCAGTGAAGCGCGGGGCGAATACCTCTATGGCTACACCTTC | CASSEARGEYLYGYTF
13 | many | TRBD1 | TRBJ1-5 | TRBV6-2/TRBV6-3 | TGTGCCAGCAGCCAGGGGGCCTGGCAGCCCCAGCATTTT | CASSQGAWQPQHF
16 | many | TRBD1 | TRBJ2-5 | TRBV20-1 | TGCAGTGCTCGCTTGAGGAGTCGGACAGGGGAAGAGACCCAGTACTTC | CSARLRSRTGEETQYF
13 | . | . | TRBJ2-7 | TRBV20-1 | TGCAGTGCTTCACTTACTAGCCCCAGCGAGCAGTACTTC | CSASLTSPSEQYF
13 | many | . | TRBJ2-5 | TRBV5-4 | TGTGCCAGCAGCTTGACACCTCAAGAGACCCAGTACTTC | CASSLTPQETQYF
13 | many | . | TRBJ1-6 | TRBV5-6 | TGTGCCAGCAGCTTGGCCGCGCCTTCACCCCTCCACTTT | CASSLAAPSPLHF
14 | many | . | TRBJ1-2 | TRBV9 | TGTGCCAGCAGCGTACAGGGTGGTACGCGGGGCTACACCTTC | CASSVQGGTRGYTF
11 | many | . | TRBJ2-5 | TRBV7-2 | TGTGCCAGCAGCGAGGCCGAGACCCAGTACTTC | CASSEAETQYF
14 | many | . | TRBJ2-5 | TRBV11-2 | TGTGCCAGCAGCTTCCCGGGACACCAAGAGACCCAGTACTTC | CASSFPGHQETQYF
14 | . | . | TRBJ1-2 | TRBV28 | TGTGCCAGCAGATGGGGGGCGGAAAGGAATGGCTACACCTTC | CASRWGAERNGYTF
14 | . | . | TRBJ1-1 | TRBV7-9 | TGTGCCAGCAGCTTAAAGAGGTGGGACACTGAAGCTTTCTTT | CASSLKRWDTEAFF
16 | . | . | TRBJ1-1 | TRBV2 | TGTGCCAGCAGTGAATTTCCGGGACACGGTAACACTGAAGCTTTCTTT | CASSEFPGHGNTEAFF
14 | many | . | TRBJ1-1 | TRBV6-1 | TGTGCCAGCAGCGAAACAGGAGGTTGGTGGGTAGCTTTCTTT | CASSETGGWWVAFF
15 | many | . | TRBJ1-1 | TRBV6-2/TRBV6-3 | TGTGCCAGCAGTTACGGTTCCAGTATGAACACTGAAGCTTTCTTT | CASSYGSSMNTEAFF
15 | many | . | TRBJ1-1 | TRBV11-2 | TGTGCCAGCAGCAGACCCAGGGACATGAACACTGAAGCTTTCTTT | CASSRPRDMNTEAFF
16 | few | TRBD2 | TRBJ2-2 | TRBV10-1 | TGCGCCAGCAGTGATATACTAGCGGAGAACACCGGGGAGCTGTTTTTT | CASSDILAENTGELFF
16 | . | TRBD2 | TRBJ2-5 | TRBV5-1 | TGCGCCAGCAGCTGGGCACCGGGAGCCGGGGGGGAGACCCAGTACTTC | CASSWAPGAGGETQYF
15 | few | TRBD2 | TRBJ2-2 | TRBV12-3/TRBV12-4 | TGTGCCAGCAGATTGACTAGCGGAGACACCGGGGAGCTGTTTTTT | CASRLTSGDTGELFF
13 | once | . | TRBJ2-2 | TRBV6-2/TRBV6-3 | TGTGCCAGCAGTTACGATACCAGCCGGGAGCTGTTGTTT | CASSYDTSRELLF